The 4 T cell receptor beta chains reported below all come from one sample, sequenced in a study of shared clonotypes between healthy human individuals. Clones were read by immunoSEQ multiplex PCR, and TCRdb kept only the in-frame ones, dropping some. The profile shows more than 2 million clones, approximately 94% of them singletons. The source material was naive CD4+ T cells sorted from blood. Described subset: CD45RA+ positively selected. The receptors stem from a man aged 18-30 years in good health.

J is TRBJ2-1 and V is TRBV29-1; 8 bases align to TRBD2. Germline CDR1 reads SQVTM; CDR2 reads ANQGSEA. The ends lost 4 bases at V and 9 bases at J; junction bases unmatched: 8. The CDR3 has 13 residues. DNA for the CDR3: TGCAGCGTTGGCAGCGGGAGTTCGTTTGAGCAGTTCTTC. This translates into CSVGSGSSFEQFF.

V gene TRBV5-3 combines with J gene TRBJ1-5; perhaps TRBD1 as D (6 bases). TRBV5-3 is designated an ORF whose function remains uncertain. V was pared by 4 bases and J by 4 bases, with 24 bases between. This CDR3 has 18 amino acids. The CDR3 is CARSAEPGVPRSNQPQHF. In DNA form, the CDR3 reads TGTGCCAGAAGCGCCGAGCCAGGGGTTCCCCGTTCTAATCAGCCCCAGCATTTT.

The table lists this clone with a count of one. J is TRBJ2-1 and V is TRBV5-6; D may match TRBD1 or TRBD2 (5 bases each). Germline loops: CDR1 SGHDT, CDR2 YYEEEE. Trimming cost V 5 bases and J 4 bases, with 16 bases left between them. The CDR3 contains 15 residues. The CDR3 reads CASRKKTEGYNEQFF. The DNA of the CDR3 is TGTGCCAGCAGGAAAAAGACAGAGGGGTACAATGAGCAGTTCTTC.

This chain connects TRBV10-2 to TRBJ2-5, with 11 bases matching TRBD2. CDR3 length equals 14 residues. The V gene's germline CDR1 is WSHSY and CDR2 SAAADI. The V segment lost 5 bases and the J segment 5 bases; nucleotides outside the gene matches: 4. DNA for the CDR3: TGCGCCAGCAGTCTAGCGGGGGGCGCGGAGACCCAGTACTTC. This gives the protein CASSLAGGAETQYF.